This T cell receptor (beta chain) was sequenced in a study of blood T cell repertoires in COVID-19 (dated by TCRdb to about 2020). In terms of the full investigation: Collaborator samples came from the United States, Italy and Spain and covered acute and convalescent phases of COVID-19. The material from the prospective study consisted of cDNA or gDNA derived from T cells, B-cell-depleted T cells, or PBMCs. Samples were obtained from the ongoing ImmuneRACE study (first 160 participants) and from over 1,000 subjects provided by 6 global collaborators. The repertoires were released in a freely available public database intended as a resource for research on the immune response to SARS-CoV-2. Where HLA class I and class II types were available, the types were taken from metadata supplied by the sample provider, not from assay-based typing. Deeply sampled blood TCRbeta repertoires from subjects exposed to, actively infected with, or recovered from COVID-19 were included in the dataset. A de-identified subject ID, COVID-19 status, age in years and sex were almost always included in the sample metadata.

Enrolling through a virtual design, the prospective study's participants ranged in age from roughly 18 to 95 years and lived across roughly 24 United States geographic areas. Cohort assignment in the prospective study relied on participant-reported clinical history from a screening survey and a study questionnaire. In the prospective study, mobile phlebotomists collected whole blood, serum and a nasopharyngeal or oropharyngeal swab from each participant. Over an approximately 2-month period, participants in the prospective study had the option of providing additional blood draws and questionnaires. Before DNA extraction, blood samples from the prospective study were shipped at room temperature or frozen. Concerning this clone itself: Its antigen is still unknown. Qualities for individual bases were not recorded, and no much larger clone is one base off.

TCRbeta CDR3 regions were amplified from genomic DNA using the immunoSEQ Assay, a bias-controlled multiplex PCR. As for the authors' bioinformatics: The number of nucleated cells in each sample was estimated by amplification of reference gene primers within the assay. To quantify the absolute abundance of each unique TCRbeta CDR3 rearrangement, sequence reads were collapsed and filtered. For each sample, productive Simpson clonality was calculated as the square root of Simpson's diversity index across productive rearrangements. This is the immuneACCESS table as TCRdb keeps it, with only in-frame sequences that have V and J called. A part of the clones is gone; compared with another copy, unresolved V genes explain less than half, and the rest is unexplained. V, J and clone size derive from that table, while D and trimming were established from the DNA sequence. The sample yields about 140,000 clones; approximately 84% were counted once. Roughly 3.5% of the sample goes to the ten largest clones.

The paper's findings and limits, for the study overall: The amount of clinical and demographic metadata varied by source and participant and was provided uncurated.

The CDR3 holds 12 amino acids from the cysteine to the phenylalanine. Of all the DNA, just the CDR3 is kept, 36 bases in frame from base 1. Trimming costs V 4 bases and J 0 bases, and their ends lie 6 bases apart. The germline V gene encodes CDR1 SQVTM and CDR2 ANQGSEA. The sequenced sample was PBMCs or T cells enriched from blood (not recorded which). The sequence came from a woman aged 45 to 65 with acute COVID-19. The sequence joins TRBV29-1 to TRBJ1-1, with no confidently assigned D gene. The base sequence is TGCAGCGTTGGCGGGATGAACACTGAAGCTTTCTTT. Its amino acids are CSVGGMNTEAFF.